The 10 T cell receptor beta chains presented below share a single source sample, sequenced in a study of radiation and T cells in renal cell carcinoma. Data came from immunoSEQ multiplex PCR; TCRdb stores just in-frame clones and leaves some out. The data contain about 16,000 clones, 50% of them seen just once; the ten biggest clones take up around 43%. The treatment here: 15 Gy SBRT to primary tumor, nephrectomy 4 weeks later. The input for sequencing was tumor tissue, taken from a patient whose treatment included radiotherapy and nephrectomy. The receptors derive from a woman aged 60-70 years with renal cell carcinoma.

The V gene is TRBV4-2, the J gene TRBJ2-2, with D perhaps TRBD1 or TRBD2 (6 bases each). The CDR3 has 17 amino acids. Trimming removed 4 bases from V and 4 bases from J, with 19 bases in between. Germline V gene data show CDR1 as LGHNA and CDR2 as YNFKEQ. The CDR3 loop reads CASSPASPGAVTGELFF. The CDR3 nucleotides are TGTGCCAGCAGCCCTGCGTCGCCGGGGGCCGTCACCGGGGAGCTGTTTTTT.

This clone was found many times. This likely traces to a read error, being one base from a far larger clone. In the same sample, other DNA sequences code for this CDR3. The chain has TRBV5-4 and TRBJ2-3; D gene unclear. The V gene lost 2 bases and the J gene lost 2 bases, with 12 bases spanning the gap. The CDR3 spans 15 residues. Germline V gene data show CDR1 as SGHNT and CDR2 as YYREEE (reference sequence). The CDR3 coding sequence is TGTGCCAGCAGCTTAGTCGCCGGATACACAGATACGCAGTATTTT. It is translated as CASSLVAGYTDTQYF.

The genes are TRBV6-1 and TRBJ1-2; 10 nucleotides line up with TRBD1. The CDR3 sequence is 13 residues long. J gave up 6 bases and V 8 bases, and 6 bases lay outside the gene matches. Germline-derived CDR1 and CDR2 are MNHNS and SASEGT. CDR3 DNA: TGTGCCAGCCGAACGACAGGGGGCGATGGCTACACCTTC. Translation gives CASRTTGGDGYTF.

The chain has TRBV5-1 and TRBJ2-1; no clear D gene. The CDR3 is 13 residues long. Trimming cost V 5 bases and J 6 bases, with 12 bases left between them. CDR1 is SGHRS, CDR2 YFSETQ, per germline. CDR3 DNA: TGCGCCAGCAGGATGGCCGGTGCCAATGAGCAGTTCTTC. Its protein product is CASRMAGANEQFF.

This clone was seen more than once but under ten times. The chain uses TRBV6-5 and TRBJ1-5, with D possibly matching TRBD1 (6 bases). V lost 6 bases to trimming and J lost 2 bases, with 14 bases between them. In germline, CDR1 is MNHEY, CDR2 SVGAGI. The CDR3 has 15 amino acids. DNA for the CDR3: TGTGCCAGCAGCCGGAACAGGGTCGGCAATCAGCCCCAGCATTTT. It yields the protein CASSRNRVGNQPQHF.

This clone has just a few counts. This CDR3 reads CASSPGRGNQPQHF. In DNA, the CDR3 is TGTGCCAGCAGTCCAGGCAGGGGGAATCAGCCCCAGCATTTT. The chain uses TRBV6-1 and TRBJ1-5, with 7 bases matching TRBD1. Germline V gene sequence: CDR1 MNHNS, CDR2 SASEGT. After removal of 5 bases from V and 4 bases from J, the junction contained 5 bases not matched to a gene. CDR3 length: 14 amino acids.

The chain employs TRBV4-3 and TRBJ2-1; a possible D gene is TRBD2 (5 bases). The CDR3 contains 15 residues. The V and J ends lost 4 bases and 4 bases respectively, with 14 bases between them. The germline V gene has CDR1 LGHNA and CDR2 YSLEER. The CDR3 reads CASSRLLSGYNEQFF. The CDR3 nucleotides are TGCGCCAGCAGCCGCCTACTCTCGGGGTACAATGAGCAGTTCTTC.

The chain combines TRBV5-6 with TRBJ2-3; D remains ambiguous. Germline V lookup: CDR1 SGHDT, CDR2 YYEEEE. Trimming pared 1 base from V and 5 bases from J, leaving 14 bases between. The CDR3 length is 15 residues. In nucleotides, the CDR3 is TGTGCCAGCAGCTTGCGCAGAGGTTCAGTAGATACGCAGTATTTT. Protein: CASSLRRGSVDTQYF.

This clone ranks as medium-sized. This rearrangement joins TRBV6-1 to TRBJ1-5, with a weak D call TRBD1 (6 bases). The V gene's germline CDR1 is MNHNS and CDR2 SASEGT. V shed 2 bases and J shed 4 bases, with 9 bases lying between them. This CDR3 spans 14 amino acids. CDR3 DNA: TGTGCCAGCAGTGAAACAGGGATTAATCAGCCCCAGCATTTT. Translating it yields CASSETGINQPQHF.

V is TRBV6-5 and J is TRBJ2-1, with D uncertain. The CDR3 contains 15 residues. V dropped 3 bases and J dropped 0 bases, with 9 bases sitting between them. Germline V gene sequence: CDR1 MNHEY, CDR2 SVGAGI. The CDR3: CASSYVASSYNEQFF. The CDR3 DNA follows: TGTGCCAGCAGTTATGTGGCCAGCTCCTACAATGAGCAGTTCTTC.